Described below is a single T cell receptor (beta chain) sequence and its context. Its antigen is not known. The sample originates from a study of CD8+ T cells in alopecia areata. General observations from the study: An increase in clonality over normal scalp was evident in lesional scalp, especially alopecia totalis/universalis.

Trimming took 3 bases from V and 4 from J; bases not matched to a gene: 8. Germline loops: CDR1 MNHEY, CDR2 SMNVEV (reference sequence). The CDR3 loop spans 16 amino acids. Patients with alopecia areata provided lesional scalp punch biopsies as well as peripheral blood. Extraction of RNA preceded its reverse transcription into cDNA, which served as the sequencing template. Profiling relied on immunoSEQ multiplex PCR, and the TCRdb table lists in-frame clones only, not all of them. The table records approximately 29,000 clones, more than 60% of them present only once. The genes are TRBV27 and TRBJ2-7, with 11 bases identical to TRBD1. Input material: NKG2D-low CD8+ T cells sorted from blood. The source of this sequence is a human donor with alopecia areata. The CDR3: CASSLLQDRGLYEQYF. CDR3 nucleotide sequence: TGTGCCAGCAGTTTGCTCCAGGACAGGGGGCTTTACGAGCAGTACTTC.